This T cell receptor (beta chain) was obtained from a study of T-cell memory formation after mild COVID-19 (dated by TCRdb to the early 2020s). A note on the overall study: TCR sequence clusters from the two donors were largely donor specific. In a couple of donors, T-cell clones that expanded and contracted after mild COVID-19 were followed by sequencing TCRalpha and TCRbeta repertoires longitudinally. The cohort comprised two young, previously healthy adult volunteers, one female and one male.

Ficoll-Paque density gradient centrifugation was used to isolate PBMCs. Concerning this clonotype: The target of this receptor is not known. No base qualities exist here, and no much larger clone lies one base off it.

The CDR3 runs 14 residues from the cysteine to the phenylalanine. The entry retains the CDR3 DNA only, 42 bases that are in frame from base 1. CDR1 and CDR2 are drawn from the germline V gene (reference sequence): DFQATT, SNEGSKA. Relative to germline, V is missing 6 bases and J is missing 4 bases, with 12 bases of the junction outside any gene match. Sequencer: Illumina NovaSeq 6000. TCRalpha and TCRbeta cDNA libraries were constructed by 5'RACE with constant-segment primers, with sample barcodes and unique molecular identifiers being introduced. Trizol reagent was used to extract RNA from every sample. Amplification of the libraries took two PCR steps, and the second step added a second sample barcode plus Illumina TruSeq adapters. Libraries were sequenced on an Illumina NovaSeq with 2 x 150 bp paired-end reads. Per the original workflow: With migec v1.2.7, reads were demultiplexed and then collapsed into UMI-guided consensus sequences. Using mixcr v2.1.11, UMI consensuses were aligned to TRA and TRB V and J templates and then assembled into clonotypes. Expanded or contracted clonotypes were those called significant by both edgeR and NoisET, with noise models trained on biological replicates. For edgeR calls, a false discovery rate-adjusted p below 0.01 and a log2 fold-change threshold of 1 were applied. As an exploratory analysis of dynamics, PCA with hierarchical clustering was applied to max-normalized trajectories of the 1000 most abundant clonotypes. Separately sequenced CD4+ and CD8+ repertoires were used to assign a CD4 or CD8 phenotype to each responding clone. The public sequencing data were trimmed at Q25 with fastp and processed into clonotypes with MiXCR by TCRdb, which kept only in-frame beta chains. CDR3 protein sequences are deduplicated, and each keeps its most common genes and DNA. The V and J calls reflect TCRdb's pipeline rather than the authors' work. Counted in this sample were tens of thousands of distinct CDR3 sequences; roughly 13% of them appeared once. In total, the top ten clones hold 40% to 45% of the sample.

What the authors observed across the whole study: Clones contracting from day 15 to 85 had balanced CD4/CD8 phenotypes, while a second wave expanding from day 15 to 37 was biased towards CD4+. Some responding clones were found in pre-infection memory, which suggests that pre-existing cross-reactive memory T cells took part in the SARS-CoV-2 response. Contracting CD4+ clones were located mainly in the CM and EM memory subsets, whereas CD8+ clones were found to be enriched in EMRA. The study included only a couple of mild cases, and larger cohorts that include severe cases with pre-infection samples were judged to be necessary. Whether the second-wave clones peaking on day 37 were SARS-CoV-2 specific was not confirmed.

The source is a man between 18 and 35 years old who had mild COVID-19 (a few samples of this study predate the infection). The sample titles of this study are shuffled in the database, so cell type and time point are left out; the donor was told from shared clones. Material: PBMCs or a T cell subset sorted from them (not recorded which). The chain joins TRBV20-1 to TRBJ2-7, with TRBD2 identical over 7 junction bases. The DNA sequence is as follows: TGCAGTGCAGCGGGGCTAGGGAGGGTTTACGAGCAGTACTTC. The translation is CSAAGLGRVYEQYF.